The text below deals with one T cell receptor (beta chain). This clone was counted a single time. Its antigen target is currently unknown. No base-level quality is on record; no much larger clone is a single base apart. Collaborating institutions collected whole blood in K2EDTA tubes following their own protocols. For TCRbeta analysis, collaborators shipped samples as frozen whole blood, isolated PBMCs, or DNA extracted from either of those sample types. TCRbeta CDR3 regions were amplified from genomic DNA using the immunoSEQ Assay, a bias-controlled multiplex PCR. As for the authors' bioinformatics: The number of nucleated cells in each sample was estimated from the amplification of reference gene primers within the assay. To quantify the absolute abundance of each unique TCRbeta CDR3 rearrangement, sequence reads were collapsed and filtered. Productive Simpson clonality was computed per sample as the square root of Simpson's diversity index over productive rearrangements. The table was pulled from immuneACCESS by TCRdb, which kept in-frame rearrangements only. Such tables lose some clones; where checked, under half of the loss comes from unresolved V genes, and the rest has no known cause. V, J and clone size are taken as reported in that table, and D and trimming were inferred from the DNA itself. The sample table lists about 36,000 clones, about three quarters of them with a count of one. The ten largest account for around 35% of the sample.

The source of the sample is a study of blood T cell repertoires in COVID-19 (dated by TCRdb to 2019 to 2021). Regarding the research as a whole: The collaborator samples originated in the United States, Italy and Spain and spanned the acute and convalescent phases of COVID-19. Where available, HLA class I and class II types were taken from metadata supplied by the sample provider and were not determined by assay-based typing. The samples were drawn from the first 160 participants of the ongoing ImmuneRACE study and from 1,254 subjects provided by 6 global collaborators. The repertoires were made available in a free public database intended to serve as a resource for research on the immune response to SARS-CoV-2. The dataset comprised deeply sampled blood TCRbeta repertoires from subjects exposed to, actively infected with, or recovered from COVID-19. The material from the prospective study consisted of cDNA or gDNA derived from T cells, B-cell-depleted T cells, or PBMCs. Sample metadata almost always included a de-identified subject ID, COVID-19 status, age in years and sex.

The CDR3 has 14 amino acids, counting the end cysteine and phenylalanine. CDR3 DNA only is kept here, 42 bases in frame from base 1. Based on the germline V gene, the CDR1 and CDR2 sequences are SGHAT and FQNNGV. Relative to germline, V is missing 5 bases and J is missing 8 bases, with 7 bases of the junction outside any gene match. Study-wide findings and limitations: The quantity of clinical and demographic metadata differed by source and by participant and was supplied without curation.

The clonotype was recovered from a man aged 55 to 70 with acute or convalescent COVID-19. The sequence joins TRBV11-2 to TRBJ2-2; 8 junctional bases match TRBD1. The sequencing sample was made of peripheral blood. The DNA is TGTGCCAGCAGCCTACAGGGGGATGGGGGGGAGCTGTTTTTT. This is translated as CASSLQGDGGELFF.